A single sample is the source of the 10 T cell receptor beta chains below, sequenced in a study of T cell responses to AZD1222 COVID-19 vaccine. Measured with immunoSEQ multiplex PCR; TCRdb has only the in-frame clones, and not every one. The table shows 80,000 or so clones, with approximately 92% occurring only once. Sample: peripheral blood, taken 28 days after the second AZD1222 dose. The receptors derive from an adult who received the AZD1222 COVID-19 vaccine.

V usage is TRBV7-9 and J usage is TRBJ1-4; TRBD1 is a possible D gene (5 bases). The CDR3 extends over 16 amino acids. Germline V gives CDR1 SEHNR, CDR2 FQNEAQ (reference sequence). Trimming removed 3 bases at V and 3 bases at J, with 14 bases between. The CDR3 spells CASSFSFGASNEKLFF. Here the CDR3 DNA reads TGTGCCAGCAGCTTTTCTTTCGGGGCTTCTAATGAAAAACTGTTTTTT. The entire variable domain, with the rest obtained from reference TRBV7-9 and TRBJ1-4, is as follows: DTGVSQNPRHKITKRGQNVTFRCDPISEHNRLYWYRQTLGQGPEFLTYFQNEAQLEKSRLLSDRFSAERPKGSFSTLEIQRTEQGDSAMYLCASSFSFGASNEKLFFGSGTQLSVL.

The chain recombines TRBV6-6 with TRBJ1-1; D uncertain. The CDR3 sequence is 15 residues long. Trimming took off 0 bases at V and 0 bases at J, with 8 bases between the two ends. The germline CDR1 and CDR2 sequences are MNHNY and SVGAGI (reference sequence). CDR3 amino acids: CASSYSRQMNTEAFF. The CDR3 bases are TGTGCCAGCAGTTACTCACGTCAGATGAACACTGAAGCTTTCTTT.

V is TRBV7-2 and J is TRBJ2-7, with TRBD2 identical over 14 bases. Germline CDR1 reads SGHTA; CDR2 reads FQGNSA. CDR3 size: 13 residues. V dropped 6 bases and J dropped 9; count of bases not matched to a gene: 4. CDR3 residues: CASRSGLAGAQYF. Here the CDR3 DNA reads TGTGCCAGCAGATCGGGACTAGCGGGAGCGCAGTACTTC.

The chain carries TRBV7-9 and TRBJ1-4; D is unclear. V shed 4 bases and J shed 0 bases, with 3 bases lying between them. The length of the CDR3 is 13 residues. Germline CDR1 reads SEHNR; CDR2 reads FQNEAQ (reference sequence). The CDR3 reads CASSYATNEKLFF. DNA of the CDR3: TGTGCCAGCAGCTACGCAACTAATGAAAAACTGTTTTTT.

The chain carries TRBV24-1 and TRBJ2-3, with D maybe TRBD2 (6 bases). Germline CDR1 reads KGHDR; CDR2 reads SFDVKD. The CDR3 runs to 16 residues. V was shortened by 4 bases and J by 0 bases, with 13 bases between the two germline ends. The CDR3 nucleotides read TGTGCCACCAGTGACCCCCGGGGGATTAGCACAGATACGCAGTATTTT. It translates to CATSDPRGISTDTQYF.

The V and J genes are TRBV28 and TRBJ1-1; no definite D call. V lost 7 bases to trimming and J lost 11 bases, with 20 bases between them. The CDR3 has 13 residues. Germline V gene data show CDR1 as MDHEN and CDR2 as SYDVKM. CDR3 bases: TGTGCCAGCACCCGCCATGGGGTCCCTCTGGCTTTCTTT. It yields the protein CASTRHGVPLAFF. The variable domain in full, with the rest retrieved from reference TRBV28 and TRBJ1-1, is DVKVTQSSRYLVKRTGEKVFLECVQDMDHENMFWYRQDPGLGLRLIYFSYDVKMKEKGDIPEGYSVSREKKERFSLILESASTNQTSMYLCASTRHGVPLAFFGQGTRLTVV.

V and J are TRBV4-3 and TRBJ1-2; the match to TRBD1 covers 9 bases. CDR3 length: 15 amino acids. Trimming at V came to 2 bases and at J to 4 bases, leaving 5 bases not matched to a gene. Germline V CDR1 and CDR2: LGHNA, YSLEER. CDR3 region: CASSQQQGAGYGYTF. DNA of the CDR3: TGCGCCAGCAGCCAACAACAGGGGGCGGGCTATGGCTACACCTTC.

This chain connects TRBV29-1 to TRBJ2-7; no clear D. The CDR3 length is 12 residues. Per germline, CDR1 SQVTM and CDR2 ANQGSEA. Trimming removed 6 bases from V and 2 bases from J, with 11 bases in between. In nucleotides, the CDR3 is TGCAGCGTAGTCGAGAATGCCTACGAGCAGTACTTC. Amino acid sequence: CSVVENAYEQYF.

This rearrangement joins TRBV6-6 to TRBJ1-2, with 7 bases lining up with TRBD1. The germline V gene has CDR1 MNHNY and CDR2 SVGAGI (reference sequence). J lost 8 bases, V lost 8 bases, and 8 bases had no gene match. The CDR3 runs 12 residues. The CDR3 sequence is CASQNRGAGYTF. The CDR3 bases are TGTGCCAGCCAAAACAGGGGAGCAGGCTACACCTTC.

This clone was seen just once. V and J are TRBV6-5 and TRBJ1-3; D remains ambiguous. The CDR3 consists of 13 residues. Germline-derived CDR1 and CDR2 are MNHEY and SVGAGI. Between the trimmed V and J ends, which lost 6 bases and 4 bases, there was a span of 10 bases. The CDR3 sequence: CASSPGPGNTIYF. In DNA form, the CDR3 reads TGTGCCAGCAGCCCGGGCCCGGGAAACACCATATATTTT.